Listed here are 19 T cell receptor beta chains from one sample, sequenced in a study of blood T cell repertoires in COVID-19. The data were produced by immunoSEQ multiplex PCR, yet TCRdb's version contains in-frame clones alone and is incomplete. The sample shows roughly 40,000 clones, roughly 80% of them seen only once. The specimen sequenced was peripheral blood. These TCRs come from a human donor with acute or convalescent COVID-19. The donor label of this sample is uncertain.

The chain is built from TRBV27 and TRBJ2-5; D not certain. The CDR3 is 12 amino acids. Trimming removed 5 bases from V and 2 bases from J, with 6 bases in between. CDR1 is MNHEY and CDR2 is SMNVEV in the germline V gene (reference sequence). The CDR3 is CASSRLQETQYF. The CDR3 DNA follows: TGTGCCAGCAGTCGCCTACAAGAGACCCAGTACTTC.

The rearrangement uses TRBV18 and TRBJ1-4; D is unclear. V was trimmed by 3 bases and J by 4 bases, leaving 9 bases between them. The CDR3 totals 14 residues. Germline V gene data show CDR1 as KGHSH and CDR2 as LQKENI. This CDR3 reads CASSPSTLNEKLFF. The DNA of the CDR3 is TGTGCCAGCTCACCTTCTACCCTTAATGAAAAACTGTTTTTT.

This clone has just a few counts. V usage is TRBV7-2 and J usage is TRBJ2-7; tentatively, D is TRBD2 (5 bases). The CDR3 consists of 13 residues. With 8 bases removed from V and 1 base from J, the gap between germline ends came to 12 bases. The germline gives CDR1 SGHTA, CDR2 FQGNSA. Written as DNA, the CDR3 is TGTGCCAGCGGGCTTACTAGGTCCTACGAGCAGTACTTC. Protein: CASGLTRSYEQYF.

The chain uses TRBV10-3 and TRBJ2-7, with a possible D match to TRBD1 (6 bases). The V and J ends lost 2 bases and 1 base respectively, with 9 bases between them. The CDR3 sequence is 14 residues long. Germline CDR1 and CDR2: ENHRY and SYGVKD. The CDR3 nucleotides are TGTGCCATCAGTGAGACAGGACAGTCCTACGAGCAGTACTTC. Translated, it gives CAISETGQSYEQYF.

The chain has TRBV28 and TRBJ2-1, with 7 bases matching TRBD1. J was trimmed by 6 bases and V by 6 bases; bases with no gene match: 8. The germline V gene encodes CDR1 MDHEN and CDR2 SYDVKM. The CDR3 loop spans 14 amino acids. CDR3 in DNA: TGTGCCAGCAGGGCCTGGGACAGACTCAATGAGCAGTTCTTC. Protein: CASRAWDRLNEQFF.

This clone has a handful of counts. The chain couples TRBV7-3 to TRBJ2-1; 12 bases align to TRBD2. Unmatched junction bases numbered 11, after V lost 2 bases and J lost 6 bases. This CDR3 region has 18 residues. The V gene's germline CDR1 is SGHTA and CDR2 FQGTGA. The CDR3 region is CASSLPPSGGAGPNEQFF. In DNA, the CDR3 is TGTGCCAGCAGCTTACCGCCTAGCGGGGGGGCGGGGCCCAATGAGCAGTTCTTC.

This rearrangement joins TRBV29-1 to TRBJ1-3, with D possibly TRBD1 on 5 matching bases. The V gene's germline CDR1 is SQVTM and CDR2 ANQGSEA. This CDR3 spans 14 amino acids. Trimming cost V 5 bases and J 0 bases, with 11 bases left between them. Here the CDR3 reads CSVFGGISGNTIYF. Here the CDR3 DNA reads TGCAGCGTTTTCGGGGGGATCTCTGGAAACACCATATATTTT.

V is TRBV24-1 and J is TRBJ2-1; tentative D call: TRBD2 (6 bases). The CDR3 extends over 12 amino acids. CDR1 is KGHDR and CDR2 is SFDVKD in the germline V gene. Trimming shortened V by 5 bases and J by 8 bases, and 9 bases separated the two germline ends. CDR3 in DNA: TGTGCCACCAGTGGAGGAGGGGATGAGCAGTTCTTC. Its translation is CATSGGGDEQFF.

The gene calls are TRBV3-1 (or the pseudogene TRBV3-2) and TRBJ2-2; the D is unclear. Germline values: CDR1 LGHDT, CDR2 YNNKEL (reference sequence). Trimming pared 4 bases from V and 5 bases from J, leaving 5 bases between. CDR3 length: 12 residues. The CDR3 protein is CASSRRTGELFF. CDR3 nucleotides: TGTGCCAGCAGCCGGAGAACCGGGGAGCTGTTTTTT.

The V call is TRBV10-3, the J call TRBJ2-7, with 12 nucleotides matching TRBD2. Germline loops: CDR1 ENHRY, CDR2 SYGVKD. V gave up 5 bases and J gave up 1 base; unmatched junction bases: 6. The CDR3 has 16 amino acids. CDR3 in DNA: TGTGCCATCAGTTACGGACTAGCGGGATTATCCTACGAGCAGTACTTC. Its translation: CAISYGLAGLSYEQYF.

The chain employs TRBV10-1 and TRBJ1-3; tentative D call: TRBD1 (5 bases). Germline V gene data show CDR1 as WNHNN and CDR2 as SYGVQD (reference sequence). The CDR3 loop spans 16 amino acids. Deletions cut 6 bases from V and 4 bases from J, with 19 bases between. CDR3 loop: CASRGGLSSRGNTIYF. The CDR3 bases are TGCGCCAGCAGGGGGGGACTCTCCAGTCGGGGAAACACCATATATTTT.

The genes are TRBV3-1 (or the pseudogene TRBV3-2) and TRBJ1-1, with D uncertain. The CDR3 sequence is 13 residues long. Germline CDR1 and CDR2: LGHDT and YNNKEL (reference sequence). V lost 5 bases and J lost 6, with 13 bases in between. CDR3 residues: CASSAGLFPEAFF. CDR3 coding DNA: TGTGCCAGCAGCGCCGGTTTGTTCCCTGAAGCTTTCTTT.

The count of this clone is one. The chain couples TRBV11-3 to TRBJ2-5, with 8 bases fitting TRBD2. V shed 2 bases, J shed 2 bases, and the junction held 7 bases outside the gene matches. Germline V gene lookup returns CDR1 SGHNT and CDR2 YENEEA. This CDR3 has 16 amino acids. CDR3 amino acids: CASSLMGRGGQETQYF. The CDR3, as DNA: TGTGCCAGCAGCTTAATGGGACGGGGGGGGCAAGAGACCCAGTACTTC.

The gene calls are TRBV28 and TRBJ2-1, with D perhaps matching TRBD2 (6 bases). CDR3 length: 16 residues. CDR1 is MDHEN and CDR2 is SYDVKM in the germline V gene. Trimming cost V 6 bases and J 2 bases, with 17 bases left between them. The CDR3, as DNA: TGTGCCAGCAGCACACCGAGCGGGCGGACCTACAATGAGCAGTTCTTC. Translation gives CASSTPSGRTYNEQFF.

This rearrangement joins TRBV11-2 to TRBJ1-1; the D gene is possibly TRBD1 (5 bases). Trimming left V 3 bases short and J 6 bases short, with 11 bases between. Germline V gene data show CDR1 as SGHAT and CDR2 as FQNNGV. The CDR3 runs to 13 residues. This CDR3 reads CASSFRGISEAFF. CDR3 nucleotide sequence: TGTGCCAGCAGCTTTCGGGGGATCTCTGAAGCTTTCTTT.

The chain links TRBV27 to TRBJ2-1; 11 nucleotides align to TRBD2. V shed 5 bases and J 6 bases; nucleotides not matched to a gene: 6. Germline V gives CDR1 MNHEY, CDR2 SMNVEV (reference sequence). This CDR3 comprises 15 residues. In nucleotides, the CDR3 is TGTGCCAGCAGTATGACTAGCGGGATTCTCAATGAGCAGTTCTTC. It translates to CASSMTSGILNEQFF.

The J gene is TRBJ2-5, the V gene TRBV6-5; D is unresolved. Looked up from germline, CDR1 is MNHEY and CDR2 is SVGAGI. The CDR3 is 13 amino acids. Trimming removed 7 bases at V and 0 bases at J, with 9 bases between. This CDR3 reads CASKDGYQETQYF. The CDR3 DNA reads TGTGCCAGCAAAGACGGGTACCAAGAGACCCAGTACTTC.

The gene calls are TRBV27 and TRBJ1-6; tentative D call: TRBD1 (6 bases). The length of the CDR3 is 17 residues. V was pared by 4 bases and J by 2 bases, with 15 bases between. Germline assignment: CDR1 MNHEY and CDR2 SMNVEV (reference sequence). The CDR3 DNA follows: TGTGCCAGCAGTTACCTAGGGGGAAGGACCTATAATTCACCCCTCCACTTT. Translation gives CASSYLGGRTYNSPLHF.

This clone turned up a few times. This chain joins TRBV3-1 (or the pseudogene TRBV3-2) and TRBJ2-1, with 10 nucleotides matching TRBD1. The junction had 15 bases not matched to a gene; V was cut back by 4 bases and J by 6 bases. Germline V gene sequence: CDR1 LGHDT, CDR2 YNNKEL (reference sequence). This CDR3 region has 18 residues. The CDR3 DNA is TGTGCCAGCAGCCTCGGACTCCCCGGTGGGACAGGGGCCAATGAGCAGTTCTTC. Protein sequence: CASSLGLPGGTGANEQFF.